This T cell receptor (beta chain) emerged from a study of CXCR3-negative and CXCR3-positive naive CD8 T cells. Study background: A total of 120 million to 150 million TRB reads was generated, with about 1.5 +/- 0.3 million per library. Overall study findings and caveats: CXCR3-positive naive cells had TRB CDR3s that were more hydrophobic than CXCR3-negative naive cells had.

Sorting yielded triplicates of about 280,000 cells for each CD8+ T cell subset. UMI-labeled 5' RACE yielded the TRB cDNA libraries. TCRdb re-called the 5' RACE reads, yielding one record per CDR3 amino acid sequence without DNA. This sample's table reports roughly 61,000 distinct CDR3 sequences. Germline V gene sequence: CDR1 LNHNV, CDR2 YYDKDF (reference sequence). The CDR3 consists of 17 residues. On this clonotype: The antigen remains undetermined.

This chain joins TRBV15 and TRBJ1-2; no DNA is available, so the TRBD1 call from TCRdb remains unchecked. Sequencing was carried out using naive CXCR3+ CD8+ T cells from blood. Documented subset: CD45RO-CCR7+CD27+CD95- naive CD8+ T cells expressing CXCR3 (TNR3+). This receptor was taken from a human donor in good health. Some clones in this sample may be carry-over from other donors' samples. This CDR3 reads CATSRDSRGVGDYGYTF.